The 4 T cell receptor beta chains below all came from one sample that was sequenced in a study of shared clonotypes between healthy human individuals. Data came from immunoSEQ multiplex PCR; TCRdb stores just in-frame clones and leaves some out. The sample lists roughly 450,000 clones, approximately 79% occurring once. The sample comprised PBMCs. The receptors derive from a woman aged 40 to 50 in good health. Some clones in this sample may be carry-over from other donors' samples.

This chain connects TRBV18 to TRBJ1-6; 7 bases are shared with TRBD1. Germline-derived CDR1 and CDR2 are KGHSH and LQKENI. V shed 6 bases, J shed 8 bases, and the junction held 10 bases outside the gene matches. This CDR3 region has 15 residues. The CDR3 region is CASSRDRVSDSPLHF. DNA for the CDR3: TGTGCCAGCTCCCGAGACAGGGTGTCAGATTCACCCCTCCACTTT.

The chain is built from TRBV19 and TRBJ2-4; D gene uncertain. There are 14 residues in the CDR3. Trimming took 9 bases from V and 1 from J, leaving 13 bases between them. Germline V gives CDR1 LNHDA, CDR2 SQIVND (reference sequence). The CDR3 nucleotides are TGTGCCAGGATGCCTCAACTGGCCAAAAACATTCAGTACTTC. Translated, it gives CARMPQLAKNIQYF.

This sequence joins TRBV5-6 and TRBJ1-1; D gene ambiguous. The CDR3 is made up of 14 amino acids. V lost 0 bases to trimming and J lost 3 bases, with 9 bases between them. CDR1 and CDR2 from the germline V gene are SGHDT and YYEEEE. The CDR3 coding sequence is TGTGCCAGCAGCTTGGGCCCTAGGGACACTGAAGCTTTCTTT. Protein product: CASSLGPRDTEAFF. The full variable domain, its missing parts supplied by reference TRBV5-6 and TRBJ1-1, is DAGVTQSPTHLIKTRGQQVTLRCSPKSGHDTVSWYQQALGQGPQFIFQYYEEEERQRGNFPDRFSGHQFPNYSSELNVNALLLGDSALYLCASSLGPRDTEAFFGQGTRLTVV.

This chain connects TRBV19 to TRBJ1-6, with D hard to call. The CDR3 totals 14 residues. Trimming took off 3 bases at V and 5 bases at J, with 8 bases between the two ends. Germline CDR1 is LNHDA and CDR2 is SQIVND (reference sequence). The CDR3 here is CASSIQTNNSPLHF. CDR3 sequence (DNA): TGTGCCAGTAGTATTCAAACGAATAATTCACCCCTCCACTTT.